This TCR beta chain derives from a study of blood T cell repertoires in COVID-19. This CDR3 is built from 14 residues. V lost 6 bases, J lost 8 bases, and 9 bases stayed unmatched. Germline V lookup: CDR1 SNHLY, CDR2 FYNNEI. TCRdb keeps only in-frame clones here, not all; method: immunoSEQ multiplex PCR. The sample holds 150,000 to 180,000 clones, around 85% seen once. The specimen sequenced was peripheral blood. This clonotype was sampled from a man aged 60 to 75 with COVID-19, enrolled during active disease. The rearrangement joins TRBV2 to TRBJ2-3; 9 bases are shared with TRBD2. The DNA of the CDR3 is TGTGCCAGCAGCTCTCCGGGACTAGCAGTTACGCAGTATTTT. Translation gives CASSSPGLAVTQYF.